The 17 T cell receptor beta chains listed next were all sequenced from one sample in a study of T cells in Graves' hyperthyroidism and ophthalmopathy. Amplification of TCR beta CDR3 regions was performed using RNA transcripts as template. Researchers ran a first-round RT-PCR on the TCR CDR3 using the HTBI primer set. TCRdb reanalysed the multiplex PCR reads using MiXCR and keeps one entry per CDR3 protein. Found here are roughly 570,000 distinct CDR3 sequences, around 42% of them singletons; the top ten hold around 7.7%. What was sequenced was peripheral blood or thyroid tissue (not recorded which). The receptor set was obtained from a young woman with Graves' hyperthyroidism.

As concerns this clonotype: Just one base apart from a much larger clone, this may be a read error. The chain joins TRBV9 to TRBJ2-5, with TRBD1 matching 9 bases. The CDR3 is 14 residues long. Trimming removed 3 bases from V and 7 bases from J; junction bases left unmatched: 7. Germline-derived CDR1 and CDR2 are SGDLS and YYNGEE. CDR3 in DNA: TGTGCCAGCAGCGCACAGGGGGCTGGGGGGACCCAGTACTTC. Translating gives CASSAQGAGGTQYF.

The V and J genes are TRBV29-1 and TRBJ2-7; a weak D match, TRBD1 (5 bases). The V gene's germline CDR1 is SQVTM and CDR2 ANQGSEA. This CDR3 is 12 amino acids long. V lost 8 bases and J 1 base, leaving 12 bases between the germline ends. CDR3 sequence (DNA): TGCAGCAGGAACCAGGGATCCTACGAGCAGTACTTC. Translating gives CSRNQGSYEQYF.

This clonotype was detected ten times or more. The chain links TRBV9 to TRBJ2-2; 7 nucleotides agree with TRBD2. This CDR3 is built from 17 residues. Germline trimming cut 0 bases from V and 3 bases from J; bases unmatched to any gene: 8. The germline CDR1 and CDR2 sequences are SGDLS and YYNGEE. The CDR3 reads CASSVDAYRGDTGELFF. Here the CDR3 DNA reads TGTGCCAGCAGCGTAGACGCATATCGGGGGGACACCGGGGAGCTGTTTTTT.

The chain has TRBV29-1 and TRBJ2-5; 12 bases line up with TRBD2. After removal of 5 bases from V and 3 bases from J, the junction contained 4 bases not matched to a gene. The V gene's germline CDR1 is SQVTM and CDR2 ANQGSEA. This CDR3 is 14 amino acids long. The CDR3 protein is CSVPTSGSEETQYF. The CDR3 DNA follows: TGCAGCGTTCCGACTAGCGGGAGTGAAGAGACCCAGTACTTC.

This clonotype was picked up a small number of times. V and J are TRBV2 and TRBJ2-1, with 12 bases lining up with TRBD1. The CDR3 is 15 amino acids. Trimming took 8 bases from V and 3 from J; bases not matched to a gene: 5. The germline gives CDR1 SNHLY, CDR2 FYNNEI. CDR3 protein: CASGDRGRVYNEQFF. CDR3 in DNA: TGTGCCAGCGGGGACAGGGGGCGCGTCTACAATGAGCAGTTCTTC.

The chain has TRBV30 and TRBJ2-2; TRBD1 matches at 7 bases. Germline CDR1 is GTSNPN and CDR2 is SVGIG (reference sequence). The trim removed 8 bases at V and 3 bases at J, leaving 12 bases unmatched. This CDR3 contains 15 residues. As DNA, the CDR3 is TGTGCCCGTAAACAGGGGCGATTGGACACCGGGGAGCTGTTTTTT. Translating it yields CARKQGRLDTGELFF. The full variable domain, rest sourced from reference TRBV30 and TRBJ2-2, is SQTIHQWPATLVQPVGSPLSLECTVEGTSNPNLYWYRQAAGRGLQLLFYSVGIGQISSEVPQNLSASRPQDRQFILSSKKLLLSDSGFYLCARKQGRLDTGELFFGEGSRLTVL.

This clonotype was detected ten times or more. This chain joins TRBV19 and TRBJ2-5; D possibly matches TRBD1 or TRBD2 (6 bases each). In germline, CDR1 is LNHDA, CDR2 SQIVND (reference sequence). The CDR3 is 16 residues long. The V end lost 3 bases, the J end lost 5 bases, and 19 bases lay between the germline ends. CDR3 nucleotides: TGTGCCAGTAGTATCAGCGGCAGGGGAGGTGGGGAGACCCAGTACTTC. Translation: CASSISGRGGGETQYF.

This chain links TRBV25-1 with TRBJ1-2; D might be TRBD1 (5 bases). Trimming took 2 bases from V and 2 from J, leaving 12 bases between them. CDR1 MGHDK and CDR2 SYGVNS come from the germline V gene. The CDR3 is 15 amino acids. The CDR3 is CASSEVGLVNYGYTF. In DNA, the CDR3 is TGTGCCAGCAGTGAAGTGGGGCTTGTAAACTATGGCTACACCTTC.

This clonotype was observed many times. CDR3: CASRTERNGPSKETQYF. CDR3 DNA: TGTGCCAGCAGGACCGAGAGGAATGGGCCCTCCAAAGAGACCCAGTACTTC. This chain connects TRBV6-5 to TRBJ2-5; the D is unclear. Trimming left V 6 bases short and J 3 bases short, with 23 bases between. CDR3 length: 17 amino acids. Looked up from germline, CDR1 is MNHEY and CDR2 is SVGAGI.

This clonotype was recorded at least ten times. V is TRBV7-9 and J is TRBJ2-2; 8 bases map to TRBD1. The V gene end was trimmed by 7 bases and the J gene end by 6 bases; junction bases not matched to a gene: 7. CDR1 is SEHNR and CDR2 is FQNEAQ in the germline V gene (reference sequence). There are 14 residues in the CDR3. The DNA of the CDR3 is TGTGCCAGCACGCGGACAGGGCTAGCCGGGGAGCTGTTTTTT. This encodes CASTRTGLAGELFF.

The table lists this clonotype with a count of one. The CDR3 reads CASPRTDGNQPQHF. The CDR3 DNA follows: TGTGCCAGCCCGAGGACAGACGGAAATCAGCCCCAGCATTTT. This rearrangement joins TRBV2 to TRBJ1-5, with D perhaps TRBD1 (6 bases). This CDR3 has 14 residues. The ends were cut back, 8 bases at V and 4 bases at J, with 15 bases in the middle. Germline V gives CDR1 SNHLY, CDR2 FYNNEI.

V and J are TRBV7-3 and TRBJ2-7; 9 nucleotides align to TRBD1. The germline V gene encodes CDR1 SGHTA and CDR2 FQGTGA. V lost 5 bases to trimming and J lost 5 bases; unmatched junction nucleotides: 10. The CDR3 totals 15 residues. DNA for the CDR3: TGTGCCAGCAGCAAACTGGGACAGGGTGGCCACGAGCAGTACTTC. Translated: CASSKLGQGGHEQYF.

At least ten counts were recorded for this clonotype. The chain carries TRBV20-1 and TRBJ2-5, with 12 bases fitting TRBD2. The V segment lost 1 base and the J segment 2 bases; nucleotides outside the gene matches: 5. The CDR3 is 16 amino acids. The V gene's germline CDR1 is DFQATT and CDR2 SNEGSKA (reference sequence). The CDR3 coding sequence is TGCAGTGCTAGAGGGATACTAGCGGGAGGACAAGAGACCCAGTACTTC. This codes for CSARGILAGGQETQYF.

The CDR3 nucleotides are TGCAGCGTTTTACAGGGTGGGGACTACACCTTC. Protein sequence: CSVLQGGDYTF. V gene TRBV29-1 combines with J gene TRBJ1-2, with D possibly being TRBD1 (6 bases). In germline, CDR1 is SQVTM, CDR2 ANQGSEA. This CDR3 has 11 amino acids. V was trimmed by 5 bases and J by 10 bases, leaving 14 bases between them.

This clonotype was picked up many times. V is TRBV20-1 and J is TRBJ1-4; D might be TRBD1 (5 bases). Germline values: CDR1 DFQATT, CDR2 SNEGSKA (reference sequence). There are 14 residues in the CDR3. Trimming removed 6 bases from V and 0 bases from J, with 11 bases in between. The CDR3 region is CSAERGATNEKLFF. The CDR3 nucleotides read TGCAGTGCCGAGAGGGGTGCAACTAATGAAAAACTGTTTTTT.

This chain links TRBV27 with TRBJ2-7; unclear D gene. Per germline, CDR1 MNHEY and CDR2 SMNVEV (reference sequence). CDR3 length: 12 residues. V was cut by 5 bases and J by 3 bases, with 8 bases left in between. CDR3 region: CASSGRNYEQYF. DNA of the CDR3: TGTGCCAGCAGTGGACGGAACTACGAGCAGTACTTC.

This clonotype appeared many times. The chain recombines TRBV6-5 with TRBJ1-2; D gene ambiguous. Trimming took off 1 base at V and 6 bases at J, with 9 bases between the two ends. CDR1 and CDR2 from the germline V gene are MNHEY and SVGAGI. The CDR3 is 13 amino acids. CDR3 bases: TGTGCCAGCAGTTACTTGGGTGTCGATGGCTACACCTTC. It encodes CASSYLGVDGYTF.